This is a list of T cell receptor beta chains from one sample in a study of cytomegalovirus exposure and HLA in healthy donors. The method was immunoSEQ multiplex PCR; TCRdb's version includes in-frame clones alone and lacks a portion of them. This sample has tens of thousands of clones, with around 72% found just once. Material: PBMCs. Receptors were obtained from a woman between 45 and 60 years old in good health and CMV-seropositive. Both conserved end residues are part of each CDR3. D genes are given only for firm matches. A row's size may be missing; if present it is once, few, many or a size class.

clone size	CDR3 length	D gene	V gene	J gene	CDR3 DNA	CDR3 protein
NA	15	NA	TRBV15	TRBJ2-4	TGTGCCACCAGCAGAGATCGTTCAGGGATGGACATTCAGTACTTC	CATSRDRSGMDIQYF
NA	16	TRBD1	TRBV4-3	TRBJ2-6	TGCGCCAGCAGCCCCCGGACAGGGTCTGGGGCCAACGTCCTGACTTTC	CASSPRTGSGANVLTF
NA	17	TRBD2	TRBV4-3	TRBJ2-2	TGCGCCAGCAGCCAAGATTCCGCGGGAGAGACCACCGGGGAGCTGTTTTTT	CASSQDSAGETTGELFF
NA	15	NA	TRBV5-6	TRBJ2-1	TGTGCCAGCAGCTTTTACACTAGCTGGGAGAGTGAGCAGTTCTTC	CASSFYTSWESEQFF
NA	17	TRBD2	TRBV5-8	TRBJ2-5	TGTGCCAGCAGCTTAGGCCTAGCGGGGGTCCCTCAAGAGACCCAGTACTTC	CASSLGLAGVPQETQYF
NA	14	TRBD1	TRBV28	TRBJ2-3	TGTGCCAGCAGTTTGGACAGGGGGAAAGATACGCAGTATTTT	CASSLDRGKDTQYF
NA	14	NA	TRBV21-1	TRBJ1-1	TGTGCCATCAGACAGGGGGAGCCCTGGGTTGAAGCTTTCTTT	CAIRQGEPWVEAFF
NA	15	NA	TRBV18	TRBJ2-2	TGTGCCAGCTCACCAACGGGGGGCCTCACCGGGGAGCTGTTTTTT	CASSPTGGLTGELFF
NA	13	NA	TRBV18	TRBJ2-7	TGTGCCAGCTCACCACGGTCCGGGGGCGAGCAGTACTTC	CASSPRSGGEQYF
NA	16	TRBD2	TRBV5-1	TRBJ2-3	TGCGCCAGCAGCTTGGGATCTAGCGGGTTGACGGATACGCAGTATTTT	CASSLGSSGLTDTQYF
NA	14	TRBD1	TRBV30	TRBJ1-2	TGTGCCTGGAGCGCGGACAGGATTAACTATGGCTACACCTTC	CAWSADRINYGYTF
NA	19	TRBD1	TRBV7-6	TRBJ2-2	TGTGCCAGCAGCTGGGGACAGGGATCAGTCCTCGCGAACACCGGGGAGCTGTTTTTT	CASSWGQGSVLANTGELFF
NA	18	NA	TRBV9	TRBJ2-1	TGTGCCAGCAGCGTCGCCCTCTTCGACGACAAAGCTGTCAATGAGCAGTTCTTC	CASSVALFDDKAVNEQFF
NA	17	TRBD1	TRBV5-6	TRBJ1-1	TGTGCCAGCAGCATTCGCGGGACAGGGGGCCTTACCACTGAAGCTTTCTTT	CASSIRGTGGLTTEAFF
once	14	NA	TRBV11-2	TRBJ2-7	TGTGCCAGCAGCTTATTGGACTTTCCCTACGAGCAGTACTTC	CASSLLDFPYEQYF
few	12	TRBD1	TRBV4-3	TRBJ2-2	TGCGCCAGCAGCGACAGGGACGGGGAGCTGTTTTTT	CASSDRDGELFF
NA	14	TRBD1	TRBV5-8	TRBJ2-7	TGTGCCAGCAGCTTGGCGGACAGGGTAAATGAGCAGTACTTC	CASSLADRVNEQYF
NA	14	TRBD1	TRBV30	TRBJ2-7	TGTGCCCACCGCGGGACAGGCTTTACCCACGAGCAGTACTTC	CAHRGTGFTHEQYF
once	14	NA	TRBV27	TRBJ1-2	TGTGCCAGCAGTATTAGGGGATCCAACTATGGCTACACCTTC	CASSIRGSNYGYTF
few	14	NA	TRBV10-3	TRBJ2-7	TGTGCCATCAGTGGCGCTGGACACTCCTACGAGCAGTACTTC	CAISGAGHSYEQYF
NA	15	NA	TRBV7-9	TRBJ1-2	TGTGCCAGCAGCTTAGGTGGTTACCGGGGCTATGGCTACACCTTC	CASSLGGYRGYGYTF
NA	14	NA	TRBV10-3	TRBJ2-1	TGTGCCATCAGTGAGTCGCGGGACTACAATGAGCAGTTCTTC	CAISESRDYNEQFF
NA	14	TRBD1	TRBV7-9	TRBJ1-2	TGTGCCAGCAGCTTCGTTACAGGGGACTATGGCTACACCTTC	CASSFVTGDYGYTF
NA	14	NA	TRBV7-9	TRBJ1-5	TGTGCCAGCAGCTTAGCAGGGGCCGATCAGCCCCAGCATTTT	CASSLAGADQPQHF
once	16	NA	TRBV14	TRBJ2-3	TGTGCCAGCAGCCGCGGGCCGAGGGGGAACGCAGATACGCAGTATTTT	CASSRGPRGNADTQYF
NA	11	TRBD1	TRBV28	TRBJ1-3	TGTGCCAGCAGTTTAAGGGACAGGGTGCTTTTT	CASSLRDRVLF
few	13	NA	TRBV2	TRBJ2-7	TGTGCCAGCAGTGCAGGGCGAAGGTACGAGCAGTACTTC	CASSAGRRYEQYF
NA	13	NA	TRBV15	TRBJ1-4	TGTGCCACCAGCAGAGTCCCCAGTGAAAAACTGTTTTTT	CATSRVPSEKLFF
NA	15	TRBD2	TRBV27	TRBJ2-7	TGTGCCAGCAGTTTATTGTGGGAGGGCCGCGGCGAGCAGTACTTC	CASSLLWEGRGEQYF
few	16	TRBD2	TRBV15	TRBJ2-7	TGTGCCACCAGCAGAGAGGGACTAGCGGGGGCCTACGAGCAGTACTTC	CATSREGLAGAYEQYF
NA	15	NA	TRBV29-1	TRBJ2-3	TGCAGCGTTGAACGAGGGATGGCGCAGACAGATACGCAGTATTTT	CSVERGMAQTDTQYF
NA	16	TRBD2	TRBV7-9	TRBJ2-5	TGTGCCAGCAGCTTAACGACTAGCGGGGGCCAAGAGACCCAGTACTTC	CASSLTTSGGQETQYF
NA	16	TRBD2	TRBV4-1	TRBJ2-5	TGCGCCAGCAGCCGGACCTTCGGGACTAGCGGGGAGACCCAGTACTTC	CASSRTFGTSGETQYF
NA	12	NA	TRBV14	TRBJ1-1	TGTGCCAGCAGCCACCAAGGGGGTGAAGCTTTCTTT	CASSHQGGEAFF
once	14	NA	TRBV18	TRBJ2-1	TGTGCCAGCTCACCAGAAAGTACAAGCGCTGAGCAGTTCTTC	CASSPESTSAEQFF
NA	15	TRBD2	TRBV7-3	TRBJ2-1	TGTGCCAGCAGCTTAACGTTAGCGGGGTGGCATGAGCAGTTCTTC	CASSLTLAGWHEQFF
NA	15	TRBD2	TRBV7-9	TRBJ2-5	TGTGCCAGCAGCCGGTTAGCGGGAGGGCGAGAGACCCAGTACTTC	CASSRLAGGRETQYF
NA	15	TRBD2	TRBV6-5	TRBJ2-5	TGTGCCAGCAGTTACTCGGCGGGGGGCGGCGAGACCCAGTACTTC	CASSYSAGGGETQYF
NA	16	TRBD2	TRBV7-3	TRBJ2-2	TGTGCCAGCAGATCCCTCGGGGGGGCTAGCGGCGGGGAGCTGTTTTTT	CASRSLGGASGGELFF
NA	15	TRBD2	TRBV4-3	TRBJ2-1	TGCGCCAGCAGCCACACTAGCGGGAGTTCATATGAGCAGTTCTTC	CASSHTSGSSYEQFF
NA	15	TRBD1	TRBV7-9	TRBJ1-6	TGTGCATCCGAGACAGGGACGCTCAATAATTCACCCCTCCACTTT	CASETGTLNNSPLHF
NA	13	TRBD1	TRBV5-1	TRBJ1-1	TGCGCCAGCAGCAACCAGGACAGGGCGAAAACTTTCTTT	CASSNQDRAKTFF
NA	17	NA	TRBV5-4	TRBJ2-2	TGTGCCAGCAGCTTGGCGGGAGTTCCGGAGAACACCGGGGAGCTGTTTTTT	CASSLAGVPENTGELFF
few	14	NA	TRBV5-6	TRBJ2-7	TGTGCCAGCAGCTTGAGTGGACAGTACTACGAGCAGTACTTC	CASSLSGQYYEQYF
once	13	NA	TRBV5-1	TRBJ1-2	TGCGCCAGCAGCTTTGACCCGGGTAATGGCTACACCTTC	CASSFDPGNGYTF
NA	15	NA	TRBV6-5	TRBJ2-1	TGTGCCAGCAGTTACTCCTCCGGGAGTCCTATGGAGCAGTTCTTC	CASSYSSGSPMEQFF
NA	14	NA	TRBV11-3	TRBJ2-2	TGTGCCAGCAGCCCCCAGGCTAGCTCCGGGGAGCTGTTTTTT	CASSPQASSGELFF
NA	16	TRBD2	TRBV9	TRBJ2-2	TGTGCCAGCAGCGTAGGGGCGGGAGGGGACACCGGGGAGCTGTTTTTT	CASSVGAGGDTGELFF
NA	18	TRBD1	TRBV2	TRBJ1-6	TGTGCCAGCAATAGGGACAGGCCAAAACGCTCCTATAATTCACCCCTCCACTTT	CASNRDRPKRSYNSPLHF
NA	15	NA	TRBV14	TRBJ1-1	TGTGCCAGCAGCCCGGTAGGGAGGGGAGGAACTGAAGCTTTCTTT	CASSPVGRGGTEAFF
NA	15	NA	TRBV5-1	TRBJ2-3	TGCGCCAGCACCCTCGGCCCCGGGAGCACAGATACGCAGTATTTT	CASTLGPGSTDTQYF
NA	14	NA	TRBV5-1	TRBJ2-3	TGCGCCAGCAGCAAGGACAGCGGGGCAGATACGCAGTATTTT	CASSKDSGADTQYF
NA	15	TRBD1	TRBV11-1	TRBJ2-1	TGTGCCAGCAGCAACCCGGGACAGGGCAACAATGAGCAGTTCTTC	CASSNPGQGNNEQFF
NA	15	TRBD2	TRBV7-2	TRBJ2-5	TGTGCCAGCAGCTTAGGACTAGCGGGACGGGAGACCCAGTACTTC	CASSLGLAGRETQYF
NA	15	NA	TRBV5-1	TRBJ1-5	TGCGCCAGCAGCATAAGTTCAGGGGGCAATCAGCCCCAGCATTTT	CASSISSGGNQPQHF
NA	14	NA	TRBV10-1	TRBJ1-6	TGCGCCAGCAGCCCCATGCGGAACAATTCACCCCTCCACTTT	CASSPMRNNSPLHF
NA	15	NA	TRBV6-5	TRBJ2-6	TGTGCCACAGGACAGATGAGCTCTGGGGCCAACGTCCTGACTTTC	CATGQMSSGANVLTF
few	14	TRBD1	TRBV28	TRBJ1-5	TGTGCCAGCAGTCGGGACAGAAACCATCAGCCCCAGCATTTT	CASSRDRNHQPQHF